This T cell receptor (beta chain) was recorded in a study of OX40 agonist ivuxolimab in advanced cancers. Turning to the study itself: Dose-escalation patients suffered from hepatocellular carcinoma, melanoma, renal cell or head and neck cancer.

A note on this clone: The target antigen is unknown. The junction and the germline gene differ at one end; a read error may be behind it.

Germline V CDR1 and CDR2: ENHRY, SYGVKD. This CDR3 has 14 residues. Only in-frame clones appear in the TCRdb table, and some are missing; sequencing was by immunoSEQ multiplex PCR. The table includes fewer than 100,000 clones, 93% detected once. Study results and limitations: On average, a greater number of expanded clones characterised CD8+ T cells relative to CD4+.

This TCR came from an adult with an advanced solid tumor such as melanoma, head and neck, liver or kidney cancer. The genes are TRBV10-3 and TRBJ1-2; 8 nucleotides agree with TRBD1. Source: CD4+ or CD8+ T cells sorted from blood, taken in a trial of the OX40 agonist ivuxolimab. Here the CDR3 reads CAIGEQGVIDGYTF. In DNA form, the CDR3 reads TGTGCCATCGGTGAACAGGGGGTGATCGATGGCTACACCTTC.